Below, 21 T cell receptor beta chains from the same sample are listed, as sequenced in a study of blood T cell repertoires in COVID-19. The repertoire was sequenced with immunoSEQ multiplex PCR; TCRdb's copy has only in-frame clones and lacks some. The data show about 81,000 clones, with roughly 91% seen just once and around 1% held by the top ten. Material for sequencing was PBMCs or T cells enriched from blood (not recorded which). The receptor set was obtained from a woman between 45 and 60 years old with acute COVID-19.

The chain carries TRBV11-2 and TRBJ2-3; possibly TRBD1 for D (6 bases). The ends were cut back, 4 bases at V and 4 bases at J, with 18 bases in the middle. The CDR3 runs to 16 residues. Germline assignment: CDR1 SGHAT and CDR2 FQNNGV. The chain's CDR3 is CASSSGSQGWADTQYF. For the CDR3, the DNA is TGTGCCAGCAGCTCCGGGTCGCAGGGGTGGGCAGATACGCAGTATTTT.

The chain is built from TRBV30 and TRBJ2-7; TRBD2 matches at 10 bases. The V segment lost 2 bases and the J segment 5 bases; nucleotides outside the gene matches: 12. The CDR3 spans 16 residues. Germline loops: CDR1 GTSNPN, CDR2 SVGIG (reference sequence). The CDR3, as DNA: TGTGCCTGGAGTACCCCGTCTAGCGGGAGTAGGGACGAGCAGTACTTC. As protein: CAWSTPSSGSRDEQYF.

In its sample, this clone was seen a few times. The genes are TRBV3-1 (or the pseudogene TRBV3-2) and TRBJ2-7; 7 positions match TRBD1. The CDR3 consists of 15 residues. Germline loops: CDR1 LGHDT, CDR2 YNNKEL (reference sequence). The V gene end was trimmed by 4 bases and the J gene end by 0 bases; junction bases not matched to a gene: 6. The CDR3 here is CASSRSTGISYEQYF. The CDR3 DNA is TGTGCCAGCAGCCGGTCGACAGGGATCTCCTACGAGCAGTACTTC.

This chain links TRBV6-5 with TRBJ1-5; 7 nucleotides agree with TRBD1. This CDR3 has 15 amino acids. Germline V gives CDR1 MNHEY, CDR2 SVGAGI. V was pared by 7 bases and J by 5 bases, with 11 bases of the junction left unmatched. CDR3 loop: CASNLLDRVDQPQHF. The CDR3 DNA follows: TGTGCCAGCAATCTCCTTGACAGGGTGGATCAGCCCCAGCATTTT.

The V call is TRBV4-1, the J call TRBJ1-4; D possibly corresponds to TRBD1 (5 bases). Trimming cost V 0 bases and J 8 bases, with 13 bases left between them. This CDR3 is built from 15 residues. Germline CDR1 MGHRA, CDR2 YSYEKL. The DNA of the CDR3 is TGCGCCAGCAGCCAAGATGGAACAGGCCACGAAAAACTGTTTTTT. It encodes CASSQDGTGHEKLFF.

This chain uses TRBV30 with TRBJ2-5, with D possibly TRBD2 on 7 matching bases. CDR1 and CDR2 (germline): GTSNPN, SVGIG (reference sequence). CDR3 size: 15 residues. Trimming pared 2 bases from V and 1 base from J, leaving 14 bases between. The CDR3 DNA reads as TGTGCCTGGAGTAAAGGGGGGGCCGGCCAAGAGACCCAGTACTTC. Its protein product is CAWSKGGAGQETQYF.

The chain carries TRBV25-1 and TRBJ1-5; tentatively, D is TRBD1 (6 bases). The CDR3 is 13 amino acids. CDR1 and CDR2 from the germline V gene are MGHDK and SYGVNS. V lost 4 bases and J lost 4, with 8 bases in between. The CDR3 nucleotides read TGTGCCAGCAGTGTCCAGGGGAATCAGCCCCAGCATTTT. It is translated as CASSVQGNQPQHF.

This clone was recorded once. J is TRBJ1-2 and V is TRBV12-1; TRBD1 is taken as the D call from the table, unchecked against the DNA. TRBV12-1 represents a pseudogene. The CDR3 consists of 15 residues. The CDR3 DNA reads TGTGCCAGCAGCTTCCTACCTCAGGCTTTCTATGGCTACACCTTC. It encodes CASSFLPQAFYGYTF.

The chain employs TRBV19 and TRBJ1-2; 10 bases agree with TRBD1. Per germline, CDR1 LNHDA and CDR2 SQIVND (reference sequence). Trimming at V came to 5 bases and at J to 8 bases, leaving 8 bases not matched to a gene. There are 14 residues in the CDR3. The CDR3 DNA is TGTGCCAGTAGTGTACCGGGACAGGGGTACGGCTACACCTTC. Encoded protein: CASSVPGQGYGYTF.

The chain carries TRBV7-7 and TRBJ2-5; TRBD2 might be the D (5 bases). With 2 bases removed from V and 8 bases from J, the gap between germline ends came to 18 bases. This CDR3 has 15 amino acids. Looked up from germline, CDR1 is SSHAT and CDR2 is FNYEAQ (reference sequence). In nucleotides, the CDR3 is TGTGCCAGCAGCTTAATCGGGGTCGGGGTTGATACCCAGTACTTC. It is translated as CASSLIGVGVDTQYF.

This chain's CDR3 is CASSPSGFVNTIYF. The DNA for the CDR3 is TGTGCCAGCAGTCCCTCGGGTTTTGTAAACACCATATATTTT. This chain joins TRBV27 and TRBJ1-3; D uncertain. V was pared by 5 bases and J by 6 bases, with 14 bases between. The CDR3 extends over 14 amino acids. CDR1 is MNHEY and CDR2 is SMNVEV in the germline V gene (reference sequence).

The chain links TRBV6-5 to TRBJ1-1, with D uncertain. Trimming left V 6 bases short and J 9 bases short, with 8 bases between. CDR1 and CDR2 from the germline V gene are MNHEY and SVGAGI. This CDR3 has 10 residues. The CDR3 here is CASRLKQAFF. CDR3 DNA sequence: TGTGCCAGCAGACTAAAACAAGCTTTCTTT.

CDR3 in DNA: TGTGCCAGCAGTTTATCAGGCCAAAACACTGAAGCTTTCTTT. Its translation: CASSLSGQNTEAFF. V gene TRBV28 combines with J gene TRBJ1-1; D gene ambiguous. This CDR3 spans 14 amino acids. Germline V gene data show CDR1 as MDHEN and CDR2 as SYDVKM. Trimming cost V 1 base and J 2 bases, with 8 bases left between them.

The rearrangement joins TRBV5-1 to TRBJ1-2, with a possible D match to TRBD1 (5 bases). The V and J ends lost 0 bases and 5 bases respectively, with 11 bases between them. CDR3 length: 14 residues. In germline, CDR1 is SGHRS, CDR2 YFSETQ. The DNA of the CDR3 is TGCGCCAGCAGCTTGGCCCCAGGGCGTTATGGCTACACCTTC. Amino acids: CASSLAPGRYGYTF.

This clone was detected once. J is TRBJ2-1 and V is TRBV5-1, with 12 bases aligning to TRBD2. CDR3 length: 16 amino acids. The germline V gene encodes CDR1 SGHRS and CDR2 YFSETQ. After removal of 0 bases from V and 8 bases from J, the junction contained 6 bases not matched to a gene. Written as DNA, the CDR3 is TGCGCCAGCAGCTTGGAGACTAGCGGGAGTGTCCATGAGCAGTTCTTC. It is translated as CASSLETSGSVHEQFF.

This chain joins TRBV7-6 and TRBJ1-1, with D possibly being TRBD1 (5 bases). The CDR3 loop spans 13 amino acids. Germline V lookup: CDR1 SGHVS, CDR2 FNYEAQ. V was shortened by 5 bases and J by 1 base, with 8 bases between the two germline ends. CDR3 sequence: CASSGQGNTEAFF. CDR3 coding DNA: TGTGCCAGCAGCGGTCAGGGGAACACTGAAGCTTTCTTT.

The rearrangement links TRBV7-2 to TRBJ2-5; possibly TRBD2 for D (5 bases). The CDR3 contains 14 residues. V gave up 0 bases and J gave up 2 bases, with 7 bases separating them. The V gene's germline CDR1 is SGHTA and CDR2 FQGNSA. The CDR3 loop is CASSLAGRQETQYF. The CDR3 region has the DNA TGTGCCAGCAGCTTAGCTGGGAGACAAGAGACCCAGTACTTC.

The CDR3 loop is CASSQAAGVGDTQYF. The CDR3, as DNA: TGTGCCAGCAGCCAAGCAGCGGGAGTTGGAGATACGCAGTATTTT. V and J are TRBV4-2 and TRBJ2-3, with 8 bases identical to TRBD2. This CDR3 comprises 15 residues. V shed 1 base, J shed 5 bases, and the junction held 5 bases outside the gene matches. Germline values: CDR1 LGHNA, CDR2 YNFKEQ.

This clone appeared a few times. The chain uses TRBV4-2 and TRBJ2-7; 9 bases line up with TRBD2. CDR1 and CDR2 from the germline V gene are LGHNA and YNFKEQ. The CDR3 runs to 18 residues. Trimming removed 3 bases from V and 3 bases from J; junction bases left unmatched: 15. The CDR3 spells CASSQAETSGSPFYEQYF. The CDR3 DNA reads as TGTGCCAGCAGCCAGGCCGAAACTAGCGGGTCGCCCTTCTACGAGCAGTACTTC.

The chain is built from TRBV5-1 and TRBJ2-7; 7 nucleotides match TRBD1. The length of the CDR3 is 19 residues. Germline assignment: CDR1 SGHRS and CDR2 YFSETQ. With V trimmed by 5 bases and J by 0 bases, 20 bases remained unmatched. The CDR3 nucleotides are TGCGCCAGCAGACGCCAGGTAGGGGGCTCCCAGCCTTTCTCCTACGAGCAGTACTTC. It codes for CASRRQVGGSQPFSYEQYF. Together with reference TRBV5-1 and TRBJ2-7, the CDR3 gives the full variable domain: KAGVTQTPRYLIKTRGQQVTLSCSPISGHRSVSWYQQTPGQGLQFLFEYFSETQRNKGNFPGRFSGRQFSNSRSEMNVSTLELGDSALYLCASRRQVGGSQPFSYEQYFGPGTRLTVT.

This clone was counted only a few times. The chain is built from TRBV19 and TRBJ1-1; 7 nucleotides align to TRBD1. V lost 0 bases, J lost 5 bases, and 6 bases stayed unmatched. This CDR3 region has 15 residues. The germline gives CDR1 LNHDA, CDR2 SQIVND (reference sequence). CDR3 coding DNA: TGTGCCAGTAGTATAGACCTGACAGGGCGTACTGAAGCTTTCTTT. It specifies CASSIDLTGRTEAFF.